The sequence of this TCR beta chain was determined in a study of cytomegalovirus exposure and HLA in healthy donors. Findings and limits, study-wide: Several V segments, TRBV6-2 and TRBV6-3 among them, could not be told apart and were dropped. Later, TCR association rates were found to vary by HLA locus, highest for DRB1 and lowest for HLA-C. Published work reported that the classifier diagnosed cytomegalovirus status with high specificity and sensitivity. Links to common viral pathogens appeared, in a later analysis, for several of the most significant clusters.

The PCR made use of 60 Vbeta and 13 Jbeta primers. Repertoires were generated with immunoSEQ multiplex PCR, while TCRdb's copy carries only in-frame clones and drops some. The top ten hold 1.8% of the sample, which has under 150,000 clones, around 72% seen once. In this sample, this clone turned up once. Its antigen is unknown. The CDR3 extends over 12 amino acids. Germline values: CDR1 SGHRS, CDR2 YFSETQ. Trimming removed 2 bases at V and 13 bases at J, with 13 bases between. The receptor comes from a woman in her thirties or forties in good health and CMV-seronegative. This chain links TRBV5-1 with TRBJ2-1; D remains unclear. Sequenced sample: PBMCs. The CDR3 nucleotides are TGCGCCAGCAGCTTCGAGGCTTCCGCCCAGTTCTTC. This codes for CASSFEASAQFF.